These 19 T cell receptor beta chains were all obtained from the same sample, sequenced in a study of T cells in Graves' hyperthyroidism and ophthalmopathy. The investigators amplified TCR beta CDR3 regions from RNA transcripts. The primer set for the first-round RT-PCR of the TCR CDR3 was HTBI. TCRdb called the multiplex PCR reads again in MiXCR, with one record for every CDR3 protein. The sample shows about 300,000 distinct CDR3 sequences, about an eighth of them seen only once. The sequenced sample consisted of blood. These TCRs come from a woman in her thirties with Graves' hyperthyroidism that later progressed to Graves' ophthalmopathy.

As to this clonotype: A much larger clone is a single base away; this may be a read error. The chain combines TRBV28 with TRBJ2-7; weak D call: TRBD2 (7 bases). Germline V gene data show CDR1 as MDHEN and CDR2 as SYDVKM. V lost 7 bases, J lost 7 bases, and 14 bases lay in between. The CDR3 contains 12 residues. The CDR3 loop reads CASNLGGHEQYF. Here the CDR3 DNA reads TGTGCCAGCAACCTGGGGGGGCATGAGCAGTACTTC.

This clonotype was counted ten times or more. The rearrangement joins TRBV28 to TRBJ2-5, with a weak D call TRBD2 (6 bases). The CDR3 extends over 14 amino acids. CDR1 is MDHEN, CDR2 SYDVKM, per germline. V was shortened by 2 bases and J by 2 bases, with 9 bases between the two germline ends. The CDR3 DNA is TGTGCCAGCAGTTTAAATGGGGGGCAAGAGACCCAGTACTTC. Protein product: CASSLNGGQETQYF.

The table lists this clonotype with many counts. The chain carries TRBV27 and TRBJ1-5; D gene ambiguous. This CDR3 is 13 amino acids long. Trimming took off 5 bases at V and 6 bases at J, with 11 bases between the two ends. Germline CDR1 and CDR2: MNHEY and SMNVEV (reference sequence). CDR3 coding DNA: TGTGCCAGCAGTCGGACTTCGGGTCAGCCCCAGCATTTT. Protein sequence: CASSRTSGQPQHF.

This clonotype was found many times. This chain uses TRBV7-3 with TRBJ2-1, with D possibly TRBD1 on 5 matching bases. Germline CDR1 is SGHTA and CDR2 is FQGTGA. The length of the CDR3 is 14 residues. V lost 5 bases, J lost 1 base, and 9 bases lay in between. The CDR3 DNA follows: TGTGCCAGCAGCCCAGACAGTTCCTACAATGAGCAGTTCTTC. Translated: CASSPDSSYNEQFF.

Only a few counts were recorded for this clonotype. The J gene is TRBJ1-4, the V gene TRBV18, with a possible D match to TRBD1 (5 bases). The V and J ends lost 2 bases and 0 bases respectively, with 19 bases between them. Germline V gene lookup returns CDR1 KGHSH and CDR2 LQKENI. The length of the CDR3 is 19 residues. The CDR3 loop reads CASSPFSGSADPTNEKLFF. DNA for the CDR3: TGTGCCAGCTCACCATTTTCAGGGTCCGCCGACCCAACTAATGAAAAACTGTTTTTT.

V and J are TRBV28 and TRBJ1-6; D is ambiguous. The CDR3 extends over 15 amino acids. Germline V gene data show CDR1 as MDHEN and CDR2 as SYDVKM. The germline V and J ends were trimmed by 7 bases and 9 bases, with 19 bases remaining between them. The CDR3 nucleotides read TGTGCCAGCAAAACTCCGGAAGGGTTTCGTTCACCCCTCCACTTT. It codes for CASKTPEGFRSPLHF.

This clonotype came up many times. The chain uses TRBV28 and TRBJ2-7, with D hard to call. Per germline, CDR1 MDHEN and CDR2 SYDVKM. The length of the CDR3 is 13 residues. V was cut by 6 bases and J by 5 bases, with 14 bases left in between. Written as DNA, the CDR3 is TGTGCCAGCAGCCAGCGAGAGGAAGACGAGCAGTACTTC. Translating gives CASSQREEDEQYF.

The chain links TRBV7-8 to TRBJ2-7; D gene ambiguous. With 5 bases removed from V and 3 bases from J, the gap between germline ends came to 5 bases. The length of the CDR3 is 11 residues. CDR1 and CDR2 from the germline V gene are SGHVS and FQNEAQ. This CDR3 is CASSMNYEQYF. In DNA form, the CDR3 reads TGTGCCAGCAGCATGAACTACGAGCAGTACTTC.

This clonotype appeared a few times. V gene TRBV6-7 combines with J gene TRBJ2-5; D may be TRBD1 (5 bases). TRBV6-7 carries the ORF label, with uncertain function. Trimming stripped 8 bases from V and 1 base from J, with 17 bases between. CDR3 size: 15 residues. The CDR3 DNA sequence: TGTGCCAGCCGGCACCCTGACAGCTTCCAAGAGACCCAGTACTTC. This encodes CASRHPDSFQETQYF.

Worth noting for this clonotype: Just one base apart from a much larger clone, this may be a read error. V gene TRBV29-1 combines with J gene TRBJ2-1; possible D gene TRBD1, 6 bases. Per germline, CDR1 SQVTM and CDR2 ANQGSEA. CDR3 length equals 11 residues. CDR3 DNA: TGCAGCGTTGACACAGGGAATGAGCGGTTCTTC. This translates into CSVDTGNERFF.

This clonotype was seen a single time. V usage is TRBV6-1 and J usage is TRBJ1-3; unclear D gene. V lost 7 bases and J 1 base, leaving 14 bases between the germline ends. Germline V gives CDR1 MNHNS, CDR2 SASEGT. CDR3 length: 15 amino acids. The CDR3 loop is CASIEVHSSGNTIYF. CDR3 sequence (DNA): TGTGCCAGCATCGAAGTTCACTCGTCTGGAAACACCATATATTTT.

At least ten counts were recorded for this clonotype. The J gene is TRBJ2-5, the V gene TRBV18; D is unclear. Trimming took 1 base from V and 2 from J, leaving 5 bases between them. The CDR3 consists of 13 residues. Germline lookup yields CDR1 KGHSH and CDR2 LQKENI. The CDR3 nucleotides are TGTGCCAGCTCACCACAGGTGCAAGAGACCCAGTACTTC. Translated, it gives CASSPQVQETQYF.

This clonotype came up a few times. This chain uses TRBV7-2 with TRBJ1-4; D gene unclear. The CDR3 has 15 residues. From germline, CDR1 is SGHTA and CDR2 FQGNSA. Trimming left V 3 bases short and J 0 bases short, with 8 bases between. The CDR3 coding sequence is TGTGCCAGCAGCTTCGCAGAGACAACTAATGAAAAACTGTTTTTT. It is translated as CASSFAETTNEKLFF.

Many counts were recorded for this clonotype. The CDR3 reads CSATGLAGNYNEQFF. The CDR3 region has the DNA TGCAGTGCTACAGGACTAGCGGGGAACTACAATGAGCAGTTCTTC. The J gene is TRBJ2-1, the V gene TRBV20-1; 12 bases line up with TRBD2. Trimming cost V 4 bases and J 3 bases; bases outside gene matches: 4. The CDR3 contains 15 residues. The V gene's germline CDR1 is DFQATT and CDR2 SNEGSKA (reference sequence).

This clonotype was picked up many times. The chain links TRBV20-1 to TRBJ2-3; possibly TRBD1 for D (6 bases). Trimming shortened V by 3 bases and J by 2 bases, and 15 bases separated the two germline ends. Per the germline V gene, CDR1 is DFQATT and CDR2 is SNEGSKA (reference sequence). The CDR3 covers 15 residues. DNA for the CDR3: TGCAGTGCTAGCCGGGACACCTCGCTCACAGATACGCAGTATTTT. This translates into CSASRDTSLTDTQYF.

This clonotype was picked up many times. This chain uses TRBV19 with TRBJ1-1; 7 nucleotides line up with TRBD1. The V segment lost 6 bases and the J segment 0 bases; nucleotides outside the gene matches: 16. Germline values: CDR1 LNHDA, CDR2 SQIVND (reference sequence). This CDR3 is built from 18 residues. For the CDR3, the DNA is TGTGCCAGTAGGCCGGGACAGTACCGTTCCGTTATGAACACTGAAGCTTTCTTT. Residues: CASRPGQYRSVMNTEAFF.

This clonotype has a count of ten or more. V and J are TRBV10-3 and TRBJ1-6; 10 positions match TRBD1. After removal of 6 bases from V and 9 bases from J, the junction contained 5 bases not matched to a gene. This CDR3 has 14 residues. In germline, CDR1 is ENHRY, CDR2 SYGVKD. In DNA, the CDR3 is TGTGCCATCAGCTCCGGGACAGGGGTTTCACCCCTCCACTTT. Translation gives CAISSGTGVSPLHF.

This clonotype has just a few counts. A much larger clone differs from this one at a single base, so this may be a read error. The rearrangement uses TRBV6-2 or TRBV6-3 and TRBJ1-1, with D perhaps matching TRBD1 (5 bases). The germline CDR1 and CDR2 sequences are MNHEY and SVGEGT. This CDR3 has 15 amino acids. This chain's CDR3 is CASSYGGASNTGAFF. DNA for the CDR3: TGTGCCAGCAGTTACGGGGGAGCTTCGAACACTGGAGCTTTCTTT.

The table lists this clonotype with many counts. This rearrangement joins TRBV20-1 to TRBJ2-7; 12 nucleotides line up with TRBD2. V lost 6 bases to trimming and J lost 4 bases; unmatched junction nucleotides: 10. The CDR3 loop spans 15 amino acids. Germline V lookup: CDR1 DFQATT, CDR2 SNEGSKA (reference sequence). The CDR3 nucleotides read TGCAGTGCCGAGGTTGCTAGCGGGAGGGCGTACGAGCAGTACTTC. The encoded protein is CSAEVASGRAYEQYF.